Here is one T cell receptor (beta chain) with its context. The data are from a study of radiation and T cells in renal cell carcinoma. This CDR3 has 13 amino acids. Germline CDR1 and CDR2: MNHNS and SASEGT. The V end lost 1 base, the J end lost 0 bases, and 3 bases lay between the germline ends. Only in-frame clones appear in the TCRdb table, and some are missing; sequencing was by immunoSEQ multiplex PCR. This sample has 22,000 or so clones, with about 50% found just once. Treatment: 15 Gy SBRT to primary tumor, nephrectomy 4 weeks later. The chain links TRBV6-1 to TRBJ1-1; D gene unclear. The sample was tumor tissue, taken from a patient whose treatment included radiotherapy and nephrectomy. The TCR sequence derives from a woman in her forties or fifties with renal cell carcinoma. The CDR3, as DNA: TGTGCCAGCAGTGAAGTTATGAACACTGAAGCTTTCTTT. Translated: CASSEVMNTEAFF.